This is a list of T cell receptor beta chains from one sample in a study of patients and donors after allogeneic stem cell transplantation. TCRdb fed the RT-PCR reads into MiXCR, producing one record per CDR3 protein. The data hold about a million distinct CDR3 sequences, with 15% to 20% observed a single time. Sequencing was performed on blood, either unsorted or a sorted T cell fraction (not recorded which). The receptors derive from a human donor who was either an allogeneic HSCT recipient or a stem cell or donor lymphocyte infusion donor (not recorded which). It is not recorded whose cells these are; they may come from a transplant donor. CDR3s include the opening cysteine and the closing phenylalanine or tryptophan. A D gene is named only where the DNA matches it firmly. Expanded clones get a size class; other rows say once, few or many, or leave the size out.

v_gene	j_gene	d_gene	abundance	CDR3nt	CDR3aa
TRBV27	TRBJ2-7	TRBD2	.	TGTGCCAGCAGCTGGGGGAGGGCCTACGAGCAGTACTTC	CASSWGRAYEQYF
TRBV7-2	TRBJ2-1	TRBD2	.	TGTGCCAGCAGCTTAACGGGGGGACTTCCGGGGCAGTTCTTC	CASSLTGGLPGQFF
TRBV30	TRBJ2-3	.	.	TGTGCCTGGAGTCCAAGAAGAGGGCCCACAGATACGCAGTATTTT	CAWSPRRGPTDTQYF
TRBV29-1	TRBJ2-2	.	many	TGCAGCGTTGAAGCCCAGTACACCGGGGAGCTGTTTTTT	CSVEAQYTGELFF
TRBV12-3/TRBV12-4	TRBJ1-1	.	.	TGTGCCACCAACGGCGGGGGTGGTACTGAAGCTTTCTTT	CATNGGGGTEAFF
TRBV4-2	TRBJ2-7	.	few	TGTGCCAGCAGCCAACCCCCCGGGACGTATTCCTACGAGCAGTACTTC	CASSQPPGTYSYEQYF
TRBV4-3	TRBJ2-5	TRBD1	.	TGCGCCAGCAGCCAAATTCTCAGGGGGCCGGAGACCCAGTACTTC	CASSQILRGPETQYF
TRBV7-2	TRBJ2-2	TRBD2	.	TGTGCCAGCAGCACCGTAGCGGGTTCGAACACCGGGGAGCTGTTTTTT	CASSTVAGSNTGELFF
TRBV7-9	TRBJ2-5	.	few	TGTGCCAGCAGCTTTAACTACAGGGACTTCCAAGAGACCCAGTACTTC	CASSFNYRDFQETQYF
TRBV30	TRBJ1-1	.	few	TGTGCCTGGGGTGCCGGTTTTATGAACACTGAAGCTTTCTTT	CAWGAGFMNTEAFF
TRBV20-1	TRBJ2-7	TRBD2	few	TGCAGTGCGAGAGGGCTAGCGGCTGCCTACGAGCAGTACTTC	CSARGLAAAYEQYF
TRBV30	TRBJ1-5	TRBD1	.	TGTGCCTGGAGCAGGACAGGAGTAGAACAGCCCCAGCATTTT	CAWSRTGVEQPQHF
TRBV9	TRBJ2-1	TRBD2	few	TGTGCCAGCAGCAAAACCGGGACTAGTCACAATGAGCAGTTCTTC	CASSKTGTSHNEQFF
TRBV29-1	TRBJ1-2	TRBD1	many	TGCAGCGTTCCCGGGACAGGCTATGGCTACACCTTC	CSVPGTGYGYTF
TRBV29-1	TRBJ1-1	.	many	TGCAGCGTTGATGGGGGGAAGAACACTGAAGCTTTCTTT	CSVDGGKNTEAFF
TRBV11-2	TRBJ2-5	.	few	TGTGCCAGCAGCTTAGGGACAAGGGTCCAAGAGACCCAGTACTTC	CASSLGTRVQETQYF
TRBV5-1	TRBJ2-7	.	few	TGCGCCAGCCGGGACTCGACAGTGGCCTACGAGCAGTACTTC	CASRDSTVAYEQYF
TRBV12-3/TRBV12-4	TRBJ1-1	.	few	TGTGCCAGCAGTTCACAGGGTTTGGGCACTGAAGCTTTCTTT	CASSSQGLGTEAFF
TRBV11-2	TRBJ1-5	.	few	TGTGCCAGCAGCTTAACCGGGCAGGGAGGTATAAGCAATCAGCCCCAGCATTTT	CASSLTGQGGISNQPQHF
TRBV12-3/TRBV12-4	TRBJ2-7	.	few	TGTGCCTGCGGGGGCCTGGGGCGGGGGCAGTACTTC	CACGGLGRGQYF
TRBV10-3	TRBJ2-1	TRBD2	.	TGTGCCATCAGTGAGTCTGGAAGTGGGACTAGCGTCTACAATGAGCAGTTCTTC	CAISESGSGTSVYNEQFF
TRBV11-3	TRBJ2-1	.	.	TGTGCCAGCAGCTTGCTTGAGACAGGAGGCCATGAGCAGTTCTTC	CASSLLETGGHEQFF
TRBV12-3/TRBV12-4	TRBJ1-5	TRBD1	.	TGTGCCAGCAGTTTAGATCCAGGGGGCAACAATCAGCCCCAGCATTTT	CASSLDPGGNNQPQHF
TRBV7-9	TRBJ1-1	.	many	TGTGCCAGCAGCTCAGGTGTGTGGAATGCTGAAGCTTTCTTT	CASSSGVWNAEAFF
TRBV6-1	TRBJ1-1	.	.	TGTGCCAGCAGTCATCAGGGACACCACACTGAAGCTTTCTTT	CASSHQGHHTEAFF